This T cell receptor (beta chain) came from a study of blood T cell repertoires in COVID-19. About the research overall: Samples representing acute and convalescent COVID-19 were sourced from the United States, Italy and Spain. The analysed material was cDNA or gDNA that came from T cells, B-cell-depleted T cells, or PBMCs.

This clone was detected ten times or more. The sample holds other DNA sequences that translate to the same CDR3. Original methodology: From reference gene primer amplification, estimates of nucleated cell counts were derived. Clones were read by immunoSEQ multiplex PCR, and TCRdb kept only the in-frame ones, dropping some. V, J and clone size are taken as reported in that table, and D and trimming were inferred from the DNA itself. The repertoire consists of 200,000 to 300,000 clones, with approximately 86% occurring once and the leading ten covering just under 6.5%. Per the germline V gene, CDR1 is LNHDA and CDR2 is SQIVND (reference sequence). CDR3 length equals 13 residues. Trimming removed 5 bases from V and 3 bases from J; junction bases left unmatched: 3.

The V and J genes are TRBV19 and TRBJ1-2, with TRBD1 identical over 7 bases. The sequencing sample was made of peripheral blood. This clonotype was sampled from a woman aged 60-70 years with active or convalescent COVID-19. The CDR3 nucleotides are TGTGCCAGTAGTCCCACAGGGGACTATGGCTACACCTTC. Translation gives CASSPTGDYGYTF.